This is a list of T cell receptor beta chains from one sample in a study of blood T cell repertoires in COVID-19. The method was immunoSEQ multiplex PCR; TCRdb's version includes in-frame clones alone and lacks a portion of them. The sample yields around 320,000 clones, around 85% seen once. Sequenced sample: peripheral blood. These receptors were obtained from a human donor in a cohort sampled during active COVID-19. CDR3s include the opening cysteine and the closing phenylalanine or tryptophan. A D gene is named only where the DNA matches it firmly. Size values are once, few and many counts, or a class for expanded clones, and some rows have none.

D	V	size	J	CDR3	DNA
TRBD1	TRBV10-1	.	TRBJ2-2	CASSLQGAPNTGELFF	TGCGCCAGCAGTTTACAGGGGGCCCCGAACACCGGGGAGCTGTTTTTT
.	TRBV30	.	TRBJ1-3	CAWGVQGTSGNTIYF	TGTGCCTGGGGGGTACAGGGAACCTCTGGAAACACCATATATTTT
.	TRBV6-5	many	TRBJ2-7	CASSSPGYPYEQYF	TGTGCCAGCAGTTCCCCGGGATACCCCTACGAGCAGTACTTC
.	TRBV24-1	once	TRBJ2-7	CATSEPGTHEQYF	TGTGCCACCAGTGAACCCGGGACACACGAGCAGTACTTC
.	TRBV19	.	TRBJ1-1	CASSIVPTATSMNTEAFF	TGTGCCAGTAGTATAGTACCGACAGCGACCAGCATGAACACTGAAGCTTTCTTT
.	TRBV6-5	.	TRBJ2-7	CASSYGAHYEQYF	TGTGCCAGCAGTTATGGAGCTCACTACGAGCAGTACTTC
.	TRBV7-9	.	TRBJ2-2	CASSPLGANTGELFF	TGTGCCAGCAGCCCTTTGGGAGCGAACACCGGGGAGCTGTTTTTT
TRBD1	TRBV3-1/TRBV3-2	.	TRBJ2-2	CASSQIFAGGAKSTGELFF	TGTGCCAGCAGCCAAATATTCGCAGGGGGCGCGAAGAGCACCGGGGAGCTGTTTTTT
TRBD2	TRBV5-1	.	TRBJ2-7	CASSPGTSTEQYF	TGCGCCAGCAGCCCCGGGACTAGCACCGAGCAGTACTTC
.	TRBV11-2	.	TRBJ1-2	CASSFRDGYTF	TGTGCCAGCAGCTTTAGAGATGGCTACACCTTC
.	TRBV10-3	.	TRBJ1-2	CAISESTGSANYGYTF	TGTGCCATCAGTGAGTCGACGGGGTCCGCTAACTATGGCTACACCTTC
.	TRBV13	.	TRBJ2-3	CASSLRGGRHGDTQYF	TGTGCCAGCAGCTTGAGGGGGGGCCGCCATGGGGATACGCAGTATTTT
.	TRBV21-1	.	TRBJ2-2	CASSNYLMGQPNTGELFF	TGTGCCAGCAGCAATTATCTTATGGGGCAACCGAACACCGGGGAGCTGTTTTTT
TRBD1	TRBV5-1	.	TRBJ2-1	CASSFYRGVDYNEQFF	TGCGCCAGCAGCTTTTACAGGGGAGTCGACTACAATGAGCAGTTCTTC
.	TRBV5-6	.	TRBJ2-1	CASSFSGIGEQFF	TGTGCCAGCAGCTTTTCCGGGATCGGTGAGCAGTTCTTC
TRBD1	TRBV7-3	.	TRBJ2-1	CASSSQGATYNEQFF	TGTGCCAGCAGCTCACAGGGGGCGACGTACAATGAGCAGTTCTTC
.	TRBV6-6	.	TRBJ1-3	CASRAEKSGNTIYF	TGTGCCAGCAGGGCGGAAAAATCTGGAAACACCATATATTTT
.	TRBV5-1	.	TRBJ1-2	CASSLGATGSEGYTF	TGCGCCAGCAGCTTGGGTGCCACAGGATCCGAGGGCTACACCTTC
.	TRBV5-1	.	TRBJ2-1	CASSPEAHYNEQFF	TGCGCCAGCAGCCCGGAGGCCCACTACAATGAGCAGTTCTTC
.	TRBV6-2/TRBV6-3	.	TRBJ2-7	CASSQRGGSEQYF	TGTGCCAGCAGTCAAAGAGGCGGGTCCGAGCAGTACTTC
.	TRBV5-4	.	TRBJ2-4	CASSLGDIQKNIQYF	TGTGCCAGCAGCTTGGGGGACATTCAGAAAAACATTCAGTACTTC
TRBD1	TRBV27	.	TRBJ2-4	CASSAGGDRWDIQYF	TGTGCCAGCAGCGCAGGGGGCGACCGATGGGACATTCAGTACTTC
TRBD2	TRBV3-1/TRBV3-2	.	TRBJ2-3	CASEGAGGTDTQYF	TGTGCCAGCGAAGGGGCGGGGGGGACAGATACGCAGTATTTT
TRBD1	TRBV5-4	.	TRBJ1-4	CASSYPGGGEKLFF	TGTGCCAGCAGCTACCCAGGGGGCGGTGAAAAACTGTTTTTT
.	TRBV18	few	TRBJ1-1	CASSPRAGELAFF	TGTGCCAGCTCACCCCGGGCAGGGGAGTTAGCTTTCTTT
TRBD1	TRBV19	.	TRBJ1-5	CASRTTGGSNQPQHF	TGTGCCAGTAGAACTACAGGGGGCTCCAATCAGCCCCAGCATTTT
.	TRBV21-1	.	TRBJ1-1	CAIEGADKNTEAFF	TGTGCCATTGAAGGGGCAGATAAGAACACTGAAGCTTTCTTT
.	TRBV2	many	TRBJ1-1	CASRRDMNTEAFF	TGTGCCAGCCGAAGGGACATGAACACTGAAGCTTTCTTT
.	TRBV7-2	.	TRBJ1-6	CASSPQQDSPLHF	TGTGCCAGCAGCCCACAACAAGATTCACCCCTCCACTTT